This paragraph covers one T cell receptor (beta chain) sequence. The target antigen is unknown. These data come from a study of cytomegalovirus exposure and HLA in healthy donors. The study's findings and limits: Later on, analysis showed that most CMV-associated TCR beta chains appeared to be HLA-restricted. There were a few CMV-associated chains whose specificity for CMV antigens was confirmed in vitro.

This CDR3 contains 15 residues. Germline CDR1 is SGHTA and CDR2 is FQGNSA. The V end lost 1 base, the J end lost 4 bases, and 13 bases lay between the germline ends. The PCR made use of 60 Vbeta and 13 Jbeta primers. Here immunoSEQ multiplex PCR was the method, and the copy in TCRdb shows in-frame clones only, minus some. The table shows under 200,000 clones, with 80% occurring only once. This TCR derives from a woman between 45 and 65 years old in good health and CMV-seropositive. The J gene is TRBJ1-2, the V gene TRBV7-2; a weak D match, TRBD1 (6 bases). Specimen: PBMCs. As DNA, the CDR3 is TGTGCCAGCAGCTTAGAAACAGGGCCCCTCTATGGCTACACCTTC. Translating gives CASSLETGPLYGYTF.